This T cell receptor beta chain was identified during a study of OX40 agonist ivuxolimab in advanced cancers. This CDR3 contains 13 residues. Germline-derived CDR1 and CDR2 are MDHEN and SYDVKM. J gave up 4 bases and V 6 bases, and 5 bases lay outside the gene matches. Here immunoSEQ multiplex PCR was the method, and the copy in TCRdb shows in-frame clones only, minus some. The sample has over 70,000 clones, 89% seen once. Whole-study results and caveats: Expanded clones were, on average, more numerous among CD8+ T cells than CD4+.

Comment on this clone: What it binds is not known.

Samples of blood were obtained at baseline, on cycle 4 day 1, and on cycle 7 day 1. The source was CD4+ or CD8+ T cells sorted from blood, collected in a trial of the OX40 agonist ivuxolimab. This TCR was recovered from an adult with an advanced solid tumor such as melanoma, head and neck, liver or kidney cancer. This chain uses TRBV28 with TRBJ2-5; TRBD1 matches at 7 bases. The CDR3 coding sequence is TGTGCCAGCAGGATACAGGGGTCAGAGACCCAGTACTTC. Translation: CASRIQGSETQYF.